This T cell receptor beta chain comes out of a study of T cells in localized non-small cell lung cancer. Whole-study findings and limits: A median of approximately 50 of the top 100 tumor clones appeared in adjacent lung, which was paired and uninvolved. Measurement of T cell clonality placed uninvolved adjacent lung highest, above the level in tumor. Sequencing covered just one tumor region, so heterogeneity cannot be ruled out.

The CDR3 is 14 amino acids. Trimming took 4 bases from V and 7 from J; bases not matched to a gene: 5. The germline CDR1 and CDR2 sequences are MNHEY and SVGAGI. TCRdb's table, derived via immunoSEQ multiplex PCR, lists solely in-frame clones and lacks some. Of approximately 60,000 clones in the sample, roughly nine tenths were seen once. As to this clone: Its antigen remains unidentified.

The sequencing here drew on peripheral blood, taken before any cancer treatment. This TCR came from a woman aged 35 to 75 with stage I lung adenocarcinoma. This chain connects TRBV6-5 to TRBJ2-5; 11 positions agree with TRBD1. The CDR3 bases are TGTGCCAGCAGTTGGACAGGGGGCGAGGGGACCCAGTACTTC. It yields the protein CASSWTGGEGTQYF.